Each of the 6 T cell receptor beta chains below was sequenced from the same sample in a study of cytomegalovirus exposure and HLA in healthy donors. Use of 60 Vbeta and 13 Jbeta primers characterized the PCR. TCRdb's copy holds only in-frame clones and misses some; the assay was immunoSEQ multiplex PCR. The data include some 72,000 clones; the top ten clones carry about 4.2%. Sequences were obtained from PBMCs. The receptors stem from a man aged 25-45 years in good health and CMV-seronegative.

The chain couples TRBV7-9 to TRBJ2-7; 8 nucleotides line up with TRBD1. Per germline, CDR1 SEHNR and CDR2 FQNEAQ (reference sequence). The CDR3 consists of 15 residues. The ends lost 6 bases at V and 5 bases at J; junction bases unmatched: 12. The DNA of the CDR3 is TGTGCCAGCAGGGCGACCGGGACAGGTCCCCACGAGCAGTACTTC. This codes for CASRATGTGPHEQYF. Complete variable domain (other parts from reference TRBV7-9 and TRBJ2-7): DTGVSQNPRHKITKRGQNVTFRCDPISEHNRLYWYRQTLGQGPEFLTYFQNEAQLEKSRLLSDRFSAERPKGSFSTLEIQRTEQGDSAMYLCASRATGTGPHEQYFGPGTRLTVT.

This chain links TRBV6-5 with TRBJ1-5, with D possibly TRBD1 on 5 matching bases. There are 15 residues in the CDR3. Trimming left V 8 bases short and J 1 base short, with 15 bases between. The V gene's germline CDR1 is MNHEY and CDR2 SVGAGI. The DNA for the CDR3 is TGTGCCAGCGGACTTTGGGGGGACAGCAATCAGCCCCAGCATTTT. Translation gives CASGLWGDSNQPQHF.

The chain is built from TRBV9 and TRBJ2-1, with 7 bases fitting TRBD1. CDR3 length equals 14 residues. Germline CDR1 and CDR2: SGDLS and YYNGEE. The trim removed 3 bases at V and 3 bases at J, leaving 3 bases unmatched. CDR3 sequence: CASSEGAGYNEQFF. The CDR3 DNA reads as TGTGCCAGCAGCGAGGGGGCCGGCTACAATGAGCAGTTCTTC.

The V and J genes are TRBV5-1 and TRBJ2-2; 9 bases match TRBD2. Trimming took 4 bases from V and 6 from J; bases not matched to a gene: 7. The CDR3 consists of 15 residues. The V gene's germline CDR1 is SGHRS and CDR2 YFSETQ. For the CDR3, the DNA is TGCGCCAGCAGCCCCTGGACTAGCGAGGCCGGGGAGCTGTTTTTT. This translates into CASSPWTSEAGELFF.

V usage is TRBV5-4 and J usage is TRBJ1-5; tentatively, D is TRBD1 (6 bases). CDR1 is SGHNT, CDR2 YYREEE, per germline (reference sequence). The CDR3 spans 14 residues. Trimming removed 4 bases at V and 5 bases at J, with 13 bases between. The CDR3 region is CASSREGGDQPQHF. The DNA of the CDR3 is TGTGCCAGCAGCCGAGAAGGGGGTGATCAGCCCCAGCATTTT.

This rearrangement joins TRBV27 to TRBJ1-1; TRBD1 might be the D (5 bases). CDR3 size: 14 residues. The V and J ends lost 3 bases and 5 bases respectively, with 13 bases between them. Germline lookup yields CDR1 MNHEY and CDR2 SMNVEV (reference sequence). CDR3 DNA: TGTGCCAGCAGTTTGCTCGGGGCGGGAACTGAAGCTTTCTTT. Translation: CASSLLGAGTEAFF.